Here is one T cell receptor (beta chain) with its context. Its antigen is currently unknown. With 0 bases clipped from V and 2 bases from J, the junction kept 1 base outside the gene matches. This CDR3 is built from 15 residues. The V gene's germline CDR1 is SGHNT and CDR2 YYREEE (reference sequence). The sample comes from a study of T cell responses to AZD1222 COVID-19 vaccine. Broader study findings: A reported finding is that nearly half of spike-specific TCRs target unmutated variant regions.

Assay used: immunoSEQ multiplex PCR; TCRdb lists only in-frame clones, some missing. Among 140,000 or so clones listed, about 91% were seen once. The material was peripheral blood, obtained on day 0 of AZD1222 vaccination. The source of this sequence is an adult in good health. The chain combines TRBV5-4 with TRBJ2-3, with 9 bases aligning to TRBD1. CDR3 nucleotides: TGTGCCAGCAGCTTGGACAGGGGGCTCACAGATACGCAGTATTTT. Amino acid sequence: CASSLDRGLTDTQYF.